The sequence of this T cell receptor (beta chain) was determined in a study of blood T cell repertoires in COVID-19. Overall study: The United States, Italy and Spain were the sources of the acute and convalescent COVID-19 samples. T cells, B-cell-depleted T cells, or PBMCs supplied cDNA or gDNA.

In the authors' methods: Researchers report that nucleated cell counts were estimated from reference gene primer amplification. TCRdb's copy holds only in-frame clones and misses some; the assay was immunoSEQ multiplex PCR. That table supplies the V and J calls and clone size; D and trimming were determined from the DNA. The data show about 250,000 clones, 80% to 90% seen once. With 8 bases clipped from V and 6 bases from J, the junction kept 8 bases outside the gene matches. Germline lookup yields CDR1 KGHDR and CDR2 SFDVKD. The CDR3 sequence is 15 residues long. This TCR was recovered from a man in his thirties or forties with acute or convalescent COVID-19. The sample taken for sequencing was peripheral blood. The chain employs TRBV24-1 and TRBJ2-2, with TRBD1 identical over 10 bases. CDR3: CATTPGTGVPGELFF. CDR3 coding DNA: TGTGCCACCACTCCCGGGACAGGGGTACCCGGGGAGCTGTTTTTT.